The subject of this entry is one T cell receptor beta chain. The junction does not match germline at one end; this may be a read error. Patients with Susac syndrome showed fulfilment of recently defined diagnostic criteria for definite or probable disease. This sample was taken from a study of CD8 T cells in Susac syndrome. Reverse transcription of about 0.5 to 1 ug RNA was carried out with random hexamers. TCRdb passed the immunoSEQ multiplex PCR reads through MiXCR, listing each CDR3 protein once. The sample shows 120,000 to 150,000 distinct CDR3 sequences, 90% to 97% of them seen only once. The TCR was taken from a human donor with Susac syndrome. Sequenced material: CD4+ T cells from PBMCs.

CDR3 DNA sequence: TGCGCCAGCAGCTCGGAAACAGGGTTGGCTTCCTTT. This sequence encodes CASSSETGLASF. The rearrangement joins TRBV5-1 to TRBJ1-1, with a possible D match to TRBD1 (6 bases). This CDR3 comprises 12 residues. Germline V gene lookup returns CDR1 SGHRS and CDR2 YFSETQ.